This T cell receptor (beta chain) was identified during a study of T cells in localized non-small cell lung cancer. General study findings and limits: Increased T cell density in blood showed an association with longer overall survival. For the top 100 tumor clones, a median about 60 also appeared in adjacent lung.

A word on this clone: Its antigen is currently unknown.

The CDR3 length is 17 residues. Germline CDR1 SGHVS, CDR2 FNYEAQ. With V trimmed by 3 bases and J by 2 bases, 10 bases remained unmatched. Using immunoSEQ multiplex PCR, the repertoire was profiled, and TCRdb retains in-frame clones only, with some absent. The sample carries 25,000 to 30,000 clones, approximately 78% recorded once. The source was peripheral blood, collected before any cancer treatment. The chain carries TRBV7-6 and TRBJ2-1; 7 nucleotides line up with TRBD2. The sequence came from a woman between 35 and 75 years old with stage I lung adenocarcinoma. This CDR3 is CASSLGGLAVTYNEQFF. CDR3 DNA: TGTGCCAGCAGCTTGGGGGGTCTAGCGGTGACCTACAATGAGCAGTTCTTC.